This record concerns one T cell receptor (beta chain) sequence. V lost 7 bases to trimming and J lost 3 bases; unmatched junction nucleotides: 4. The CDR3 contains 13 residues. Germline loops: CDR1 MNHEY, CDR2 SMNVEV (reference sequence). The sample originates from a study of blood T cell repertoires in COVID-19. For the study at large: Sites across the United States, Italy and Spain contributed samples from acute and convalescent COVID-19.

Here immunoSEQ multiplex PCR was the method, and the copy in TCRdb shows in-frame clones only, minus some. The data show around 250,000 clones, 70% to 90% seen once. The rearrangement links TRBV27 to TRBJ2-3; 7 bases match TRBD1. Sequencing input: PBMCs or T cells enriched from blood (not recorded which). This TCR came from a woman aged 45-60 years who had recovered from COVID-19. In DNA, the CDR3 is TGTGCCAGCACCATACAGGGGACAGATACGCAGTATTTT. Translated, it gives CASTIQGTDTQYF.